Following are 25 T cell receptor beta chains from one sample sequenced in a study of cytomegalovirus exposure and HLA in healthy donors. Researchers ran the PCR with 60 Vbeta and 13 Jbeta primers. Clones were sequenced by immunoSEQ multiplex PCR, and TCRdb holds only the in-frame ones, with some missing. The sample shows about 150,000 clones, roughly 77% of them seen only once. Sample: PBMCs. The receptors come from a man aged 25 to 40 in good health and CMV-seropositive.

This clone turned up a few times. The rearrangement uses TRBV27 and TRBJ1-1; tentative D call: TRBD1 (6 bases). V was cut by 3 bases and J by 1 base, with 9 bases left in between. Germline V gives CDR1 MNHEY, CDR2 SMNVEV (reference sequence). The CDR3 is 14 residues long. The CDR3 reads CASSFGGPNTEAFF. CDR3 DNA: TGTGCCAGCAGTTTTGGGGGCCCGAACACTGAAGCTTTCTTT.

This clone was observed a single time. This sequence joins TRBV29-1 and TRBJ2-7; 7 nucleotides agree with TRBD2. The CDR3 runs 14 residues. V lost 6 bases to trimming and J lost 2 bases; unmatched junction nucleotides: 10. Germline loops: CDR1 SQVTM, CDR2 ANQGSEA. This chain's CDR3 is CSVSIRLAAYEQYF. The CDR3 nucleotides are TGCAGCGTATCAATTCGACTAGCAGCCTACGAGCAGTACTTC.

V gene TRBV27 combines with J gene TRBJ1-2; D ambiguous. V dropped 2 bases and J dropped 4 bases, with 8 bases sitting between them. Germline V gene data show CDR1 as MNHEY and CDR2 as SMNVEV (reference sequence). The CDR3 spans 13 residues. The CDR3 DNA follows: TGTGCCAGCAGTTTAGCAGGCAGCTATGGCTACACCTTC. It encodes CASSLAGSYGYTF.

The chain is built from TRBV28 and TRBJ1-1, with 10 bases lining up with TRBD1. The CDR3 has 17 residues. The ends lost 3 bases at V and 1 base at J; junction bases unmatched: 8. Germline V gene data show CDR1 as MDHEN and CDR2 as SYDVKM. CDR3 protein: CASSFVGQGGPNTEAFF. CDR3 nucleotides: TGTGCCAGCAGTTTCGTCGGACAGGGGGGCCCGAACACTGAAGCTTTCTTT. Filled out from reference TRBV28 and TRBJ1-1, the complete variable domain reads DVKVTQSSRYLVKRTGEKVFLECVQDMDHENMFWYRQDPGLGLRLIYFSYDVKMKEKGDIPEGYSVSREKKERFSLILESASTNQTSMYLCASSFVGQGGPNTEAFFGQGTRLTVV.

This chain uses TRBV2 with TRBJ2-7; 9 bases line up with TRBD1. The V gene end was trimmed by 5 bases and the J gene end by 4 bases; junction bases not matched to a gene: 9. The CDR3 contains 15 residues. CDR1 and CDR2 from the germline V gene are SNHLY and FYNNEI. CDR3 DNA: TGTGCCAGCAGTCCGCCGGGACAGGGACCGTACGAGCAGTACTTC. Encoded protein: CASSPPGQGPYEQYF.

The gene calls are TRBV6-5 and TRBJ2-5, with D unresolved. The V gene's germline CDR1 is MNHEY and CDR2 SVGAGI. The CDR3 consists of 13 residues. V dropped 2 bases and J dropped 2 bases, with 6 bases sitting between them. In nucleotides, the CDR3 is TGTGCCAGCAGTTACGCAGTTCAAGAGACCCAGTACTTC. Translating it yields CASSYAVQETQYF.

This clone was observed a handful of times. This sequence joins TRBV30 and TRBJ1-2; possible D gene TRBD1, 5 bases. The CDR3 runs 14 residues. Trimming shortened V by 0 bases and J by 4 bases, and 12 bases separated the two germline ends. CDR1 is GTSNPN, CDR2 SVGIG, per germline (reference sequence). This chain's CDR3 is CAWSVKGAPYGYTF. The CDR3 DNA follows: TGTGCCTGGAGTGTAAAAGGGGCACCCTATGGCTACACCTTC.

The chain recombines TRBV28 with TRBJ2-7; no firm D call. Germline-derived CDR1 and CDR2 are MDHEN and SYDVKM. Trimming removed 6 bases from V and 7 bases from J, with 19 bases in between. The CDR3 length is 14 residues. CDR3 coding DNA: TGTGCCAGCAGCCGCCCAACGGGTGGAGAAGAGCAGTACTTC. It translates to CASSRPTGGEEQYF.

J is TRBJ1-1 and V is TRBV7-2, with a possible D match to TRBD1 (5 bases). The germline V gene encodes CDR1 SGHTA and CDR2 FQGNSA. The germline V and J ends were trimmed by 4 bases and 7 bases, with 13 bases remaining between them. This CDR3 spans 13 amino acids. As DNA, the CDR3 is TGTGCCAGCAGCTCACAGGATGCTCTTGAAGCTTTCTTT. It codes for CASSSQDALEAFF.

The chain joins TRBV19 to TRBJ2-7, with 8 bases matching TRBD1. The germline gives CDR1 LNHDA, CDR2 SQIVND (reference sequence). The CDR3 is made up of 14 amino acids. Trimming took 5 bases from V and 4 from J; bases not matched to a gene: 7. The DNA of the CDR3 is TGTGCCAGTAGTGCGGCAGGGGGCTGGTACGAGCAGTACTTC. It specifies CASSAAGGWYEQYF. Supplemented by reference TRBV19 and TRBJ2-7, the full variable domain reads DGGITQSPKYLFRKEGQNVTLSCEQNLNHDAMYWYRQDPGQGLRLIYYSQIVNDFQKGDIAEGYSVSREKKESFPLTVTSAQKNPTAFYLCASSAAGGWYEQYFGPGTRLTVT.

The gene calls are TRBV5-8 and TRBJ1-2; TRBD1 is a possible D gene (6 bases). Trimming removed 2 bases at V and 4 bases at J, with 9 bases between. Germline assignment: CDR1 SGHTS and CDR2 YDEGEE. The length of the CDR3 is 13 residues. This CDR3 is CASSFGQIYGYTF. The CDR3 DNA follows: TGTGCCAGCAGCTTCGGACAGATCTATGGCTACACCTTC.

V usage is TRBV28 and J usage is TRBJ1-5; 10 nucleotides align to TRBD1. The CDR3 is 15 residues long. Trimming cost V 6 bases and J 2 bases; bases outside gene matches: 4. Per the germline V gene, CDR1 is MDHEN and CDR2 is SYDVKM. The DNA for the CDR3 is TGTGCCAGCAGCAGGACAGGGGGGGGCAATCAGCCCCAGCATTTT. It codes for CASSRTGGGNQPQHF.

J is TRBJ2-7 and V is TRBV6-5; D is perhaps TRBD1 (6 bases). V was pared by 2 bases and J by 2 bases, with 16 bases between. CDR3 length equals 16 residues. Germline lookup yields CDR1 MNHEY and CDR2 SVGAGI. Here the CDR3 reads CASSYTFITGTYEQYF. Here the CDR3 DNA reads TGTGCCAGCAGTTACACCTTTATCACAGGGACCTACGAGCAGTACTTC.

The V and J genes are TRBV6-6 and TRBJ1-1, with D hard to call. Trimming stripped 6 bases from V and 0 bases from J, with 11 bases between. This CDR3 contains 14 residues. Germline CDR1 and CDR2: MNHNY and SVGAGI (reference sequence). The DNA of the CDR3 is TGTGCCAGCAGACTCGGGAACATGAACACTGAAGCTTTCTTT. Protein product: CASRLGNMNTEAFF.

The genes are TRBV19 and TRBJ2-3, with D uncertain. The V end lost 0 bases, the J end lost 6 bases, and 4 bases lay between the germline ends. CDR3 length: 12 amino acids. Germline values: CDR1 LNHDA, CDR2 SQIVND (reference sequence). The CDR3 here is CASSIDLDTQYF. CDR3 nucleotides: TGTGCCAGTAGTATAGATCTGGATACGCAGTATTTT.

This sequence joins TRBV9 and TRBJ1-3; D unresolved. Germline V lookup: CDR1 SGDLS, CDR2 YYNGEE. This CDR3 has 17 residues. Trimming stripped 0 bases from V and 0 bases from J, with 13 bases between. Here the CDR3 reads CASSVDARAGSGNTIYF. DNA of the CDR3: TGTGCCAGCAGCGTAGATGCGAGGGCAGGCTCTGGAAACACCATATATTTT.

This clone was counted a few times. The chain has TRBV5-1 and TRBJ1-1; D remains ambiguous. CDR1 is SGHRS, CDR2 YFSETQ, per germline. Trimming shortened V by 5 bases and J by 2 bases, and 10 bases separated the two germline ends. The CDR3 has 13 residues. Here the CDR3 reads CASRPPGNTEAFF. Here the CDR3 DNA reads TGCGCCAGCAGACCTCCGGGTAACACTGAAGCTTTCTTT. Looking up the rest from reference TRBV5-1 and TRBJ1-1 gives the full variable domain: KAGVTQTPRYLIKTRGQQVTLSCSPISGHRSVSWYQQTPGQGLQFLFEYFSETQRNKGNFPGRFSGRQFSNSRSEMNVSTLELGDSALYLCASRPPGNTEAFFGQGTRLTVV.

The chain has TRBV6-5 and TRBJ1-5, with 7 bases aligning to TRBD1. The CDR3 totals 14 residues. In germline, CDR1 is MNHEY, CDR2 SVGAGI. Germline trimming cut 6 bases from V and 2 bases from J; bases unmatched to any gene: 4. CDR3 coding DNA: TGTGCCAGCAGCGCGGGACAGCGCAATCAGCCCCAGCATTTT. Translation: CASSAGQRNQPQHF.

This clone was counted between two and nine times. The chain combines TRBV7-6 with TRBJ1-2, with 9 bases aligning to TRBD1. The CDR3 covers 15 residues. J lost 5 bases, V lost 5 bases, and 9 bases had no gene match. CDR1 is SGHVS, CDR2 FNYEAQ, per germline. In DNA, the CDR3 is TGTGCCAGCAGCCCGCGGACAGGGGTTAATTATGGCTACACCTTC. Encoded protein: CASSPRTGVNYGYTF.

This chain connects TRBV5-6 to TRBJ2-3; 12 nucleotides line up with TRBD2. The trim removed 1 base at V and 4 bases at J, leaving 7 bases unmatched. The CDR3 contains 17 residues. Germline loops: CDR1 SGHDT, CDR2 YYEEEE. CDR3 sequence (DNA): TGTGCCAGCAGCTTGCGTCGACTAGCGGGAGTGGCAGATACGCAGTATTTT. It encodes CASSLRRLAGVADTQYF.

The chain carries TRBV11-1 and TRBJ2-7, with 7 bases that match TRBD2. Germline CDR1 SGHAT, CDR2 FQDESV (reference sequence). This CDR3 comprises 13 residues. V dropped 6 bases and J dropped 4; count of bases not matched to a gene: 6. In nucleotides, the CDR3 is TGTGCCAGCAGATCCGGGACTACATACGAGCAGTACTTC. Its translation is CASRSGTTYEQYF. The whole variable domain, filled in from reference TRBV11-1 and TRBJ2-7, reads EAEVAQSPRYKITEKSQAVAFWCDPISGHATLYWYRQILGQGPELLVQFQDESVVDDSQLPKDRFSAERLKGVDSTLKIQPAELGDSAMYLCASRSGTTYEQYFGPGTRLTVT.

The J gene is TRBJ2-2, the V gene TRBV7-3, with 8 bases aligning to TRBD1. Trimming took 5 bases from V and 4 from J; bases not matched to a gene: 6. This CDR3 region has 15 residues. CDR1 SGHTA and CDR2 FQGTGA come from the germline V gene. CDR3 nucleotide sequence: TGTGCCAGCAGCACCGGACAGGGACGCACCGGGGAGCTGTTTTTT. It codes for CASSTGQGRTGELFF.

V gene TRBV30 combines with J gene TRBJ2-7; 10 nucleotides line up with TRBD2. J was trimmed by 7 bases and V by 2 bases; bases with no gene match: 14. The length of the CDR3 is 16 residues. Germline CDR1 GTSNPN, CDR2 SVGIG (reference sequence). DNA of the CDR3: TGTGCCTGGAGTTTGCACTTGAGCGGGAGGGCCGGGGAGCAGTACTTC. Translated: CAWSLHLSGRAGEQYF.

J is TRBJ1-1 and V is TRBV4-3; TRBD1 is a possible D gene (5 bases). The CDR3 sequence is 15 residues long. Between the trimmed V and J ends, which lost 3 bases and 1 base, there was a span of 12 bases. Per germline, CDR1 LGHNA and CDR2 YSLEER. Here the CDR3 reads CASSQSRTTNTEAFF. The CDR3 DNA reads as TGCGCCAGCAGCCAGTCTAGGACAACGAACACTGAAGCTTTCTTT.

V usage is TRBV5-7 and J usage is TRBJ1-1, with D possibly TRBD1 on 6 matching bases. Being an ORF, TRBV5-7 has a function that is uncertain. The CDR3 is made up of 15 amino acids. V lost 2 bases to trimming and J lost 0 bases, with 11 bases between them. The CDR3 spells CASSFHDRLNTEAFF. The CDR3 DNA reads TGTGCCAGCAGCTTCCATGACAGGTTGAACACTGAAGCTTTCTTT.